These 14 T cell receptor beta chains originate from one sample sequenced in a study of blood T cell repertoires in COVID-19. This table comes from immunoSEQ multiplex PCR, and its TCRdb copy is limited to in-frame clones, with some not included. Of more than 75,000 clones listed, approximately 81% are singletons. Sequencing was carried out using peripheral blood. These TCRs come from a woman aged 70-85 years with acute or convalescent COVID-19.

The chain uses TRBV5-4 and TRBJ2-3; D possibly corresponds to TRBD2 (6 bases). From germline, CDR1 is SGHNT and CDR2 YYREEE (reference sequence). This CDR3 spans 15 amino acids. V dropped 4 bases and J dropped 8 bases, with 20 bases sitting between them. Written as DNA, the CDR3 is TGTGCCAGCAGCGGGATGGGAGGTGCAGCTACTACGCAGTATTTT. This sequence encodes CASSGMGGAATTQYF.

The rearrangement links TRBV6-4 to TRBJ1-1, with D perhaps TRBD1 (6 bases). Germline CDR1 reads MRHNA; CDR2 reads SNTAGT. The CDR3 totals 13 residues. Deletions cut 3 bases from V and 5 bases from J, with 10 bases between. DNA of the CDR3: TGTGCCAGCAGTGAAATACAGGGAACTGAAGCTTTCTTT. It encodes CASSEIQGTEAFF.

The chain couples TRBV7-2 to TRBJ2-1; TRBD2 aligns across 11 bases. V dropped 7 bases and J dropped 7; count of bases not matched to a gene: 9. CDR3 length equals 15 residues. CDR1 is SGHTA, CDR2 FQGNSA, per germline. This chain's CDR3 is CASNPLAGDANEQFF. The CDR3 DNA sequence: TGTGCCAGCAACCCACTAGCGGGGGACGCTAATGAGCAGTTCTTC.

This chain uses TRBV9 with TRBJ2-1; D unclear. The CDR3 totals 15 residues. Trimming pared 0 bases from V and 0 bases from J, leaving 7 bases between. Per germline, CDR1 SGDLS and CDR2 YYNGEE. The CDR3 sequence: CASSVGASSYNEQFF. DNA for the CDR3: TGTGCCAGCAGCGTAGGAGCGAGCTCCTACAATGAGCAGTTCTTC.

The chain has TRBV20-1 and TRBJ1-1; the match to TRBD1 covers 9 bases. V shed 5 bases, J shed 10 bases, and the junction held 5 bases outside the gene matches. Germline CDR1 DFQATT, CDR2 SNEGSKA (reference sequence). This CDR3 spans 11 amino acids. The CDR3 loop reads CSAGTGFVAFF. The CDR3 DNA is TGCAGTGCTGGGACAGGGTTTGTAGCTTTCTTT.

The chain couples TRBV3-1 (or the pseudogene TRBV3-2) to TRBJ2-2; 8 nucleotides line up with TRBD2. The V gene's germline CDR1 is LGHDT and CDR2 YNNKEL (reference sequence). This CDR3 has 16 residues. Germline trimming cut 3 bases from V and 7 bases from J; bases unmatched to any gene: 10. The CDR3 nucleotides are TGTGCCAGCAGCCAGCCCCGGGGGCTAGCGGGCGGGGAGCTGTTTTTT. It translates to CASSQPRGLAGGELFF.

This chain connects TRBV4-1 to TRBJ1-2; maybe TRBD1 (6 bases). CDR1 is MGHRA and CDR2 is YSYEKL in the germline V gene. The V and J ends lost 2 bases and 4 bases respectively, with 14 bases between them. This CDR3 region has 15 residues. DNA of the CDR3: TGCGCCAGCAGCCAAACGGACAGTTCCTTCTATGGCTACACCTTC. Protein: CASSQTDSSFYGYTF.

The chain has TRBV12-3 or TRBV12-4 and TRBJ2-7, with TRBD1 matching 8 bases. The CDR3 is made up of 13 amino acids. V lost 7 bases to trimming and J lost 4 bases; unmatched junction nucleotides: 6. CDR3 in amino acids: CASMKTGVYEQYV. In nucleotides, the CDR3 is TGTGCCAGCATGAAGACAGGGGTGTACGAGCAGTACGTC.

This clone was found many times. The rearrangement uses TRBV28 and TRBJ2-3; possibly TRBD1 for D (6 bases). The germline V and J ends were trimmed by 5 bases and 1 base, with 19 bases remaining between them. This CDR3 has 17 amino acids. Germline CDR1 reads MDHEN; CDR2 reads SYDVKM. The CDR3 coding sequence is TGTGCCAGCAGTCCCTCGGGACACTTCTTGCGCACAGATACGCAGTATTTT. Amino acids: CASSPSGHFLRTDTQYF.

The CDR3 nucleotides read TGTGCCAGCAGCTTTGTACTAGCGGGGGGGCTGGTTCCGCAGTATTTT. Encoded protein: CASSFVLAGGLVPQYF. The J gene is TRBJ2-3, the V gene TRBV7-2; the match to TRBD2 covers 13 bases. Unmatched junction bases numbered 10, after V lost 3 bases and J lost 10 bases. Germline V lookup: CDR1 SGHTA, CDR2 FQGNSA. The CDR3 has 16 residues.

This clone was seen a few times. The CDR3 DNA follows: TGTGCCAGCTCCCGGGCGGGACTAGCGGGAGCTGGGGACAATGAGCAGTTCTTC. It codes for CASSRAGLAGAGDNEQFF. The chain recombines TRBV18 with TRBJ2-1; 14 bases match TRBD2. The CDR3 covers 18 residues. V was pared by 6 bases and J by 5 bases, with 12 bases of the junction left unmatched. Germline CDR1 KGHSH, CDR2 LQKENI.

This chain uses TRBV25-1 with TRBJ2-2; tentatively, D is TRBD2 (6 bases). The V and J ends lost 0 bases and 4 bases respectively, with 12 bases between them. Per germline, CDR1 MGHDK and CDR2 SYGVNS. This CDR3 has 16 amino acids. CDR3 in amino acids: CASSEYPGRGTGELFF. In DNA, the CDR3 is TGTGCCAGCAGTGAATACCCAGGGCGGGGCACCGGGGAGCTGTTTTTT. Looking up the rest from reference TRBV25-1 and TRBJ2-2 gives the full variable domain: EADIYQTPRYLVIGTGKKITLECSQTMGHDKMYWYQQDPGMELHLIHYSYGVNSTEKGDLSSESTVSRIRTEHFPLTLESARPSHTSQYLCASSEYPGRGTGELFFGEGSRLTVL.

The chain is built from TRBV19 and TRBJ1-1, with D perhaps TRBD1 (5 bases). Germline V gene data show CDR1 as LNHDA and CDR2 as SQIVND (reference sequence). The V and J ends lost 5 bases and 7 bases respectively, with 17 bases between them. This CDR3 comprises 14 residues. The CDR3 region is CASSVGAWVHEAFF. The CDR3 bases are TGTGCCAGTAGTGTAGGGGCGTGGGTTCATGAAGCTTTCTTT.

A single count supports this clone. Written as DNA, the CDR3 is TGTGCCAGCAGCCAGACAAGGGGTCAGCCCCAGCATTTT. This codes for CASSQTRGQPQHF. The chain is built from TRBV6-5 and TRBJ1-5; weak D call: TRBD1 (5 bases). The ends were cut back, 6 bases at V and 6 bases at J, with 12 bases in the middle. In germline, CDR1 is MNHEY, CDR2 SVGAGI. This CDR3 comprises 13 residues.